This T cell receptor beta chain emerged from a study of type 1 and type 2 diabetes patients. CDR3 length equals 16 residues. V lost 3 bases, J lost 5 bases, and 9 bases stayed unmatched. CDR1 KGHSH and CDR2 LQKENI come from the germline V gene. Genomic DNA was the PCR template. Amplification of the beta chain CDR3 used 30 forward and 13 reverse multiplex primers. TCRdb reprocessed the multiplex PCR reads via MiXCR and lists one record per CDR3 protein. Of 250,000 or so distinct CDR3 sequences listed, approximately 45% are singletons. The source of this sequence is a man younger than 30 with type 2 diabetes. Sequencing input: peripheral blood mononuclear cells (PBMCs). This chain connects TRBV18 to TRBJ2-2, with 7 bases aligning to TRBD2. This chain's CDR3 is CASSPRTRRVTGELFF. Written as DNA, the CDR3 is TGTGCCAGCTCACCTCGGACTAGGAGGGTAACCGGGGAGCTGTTTTTT.